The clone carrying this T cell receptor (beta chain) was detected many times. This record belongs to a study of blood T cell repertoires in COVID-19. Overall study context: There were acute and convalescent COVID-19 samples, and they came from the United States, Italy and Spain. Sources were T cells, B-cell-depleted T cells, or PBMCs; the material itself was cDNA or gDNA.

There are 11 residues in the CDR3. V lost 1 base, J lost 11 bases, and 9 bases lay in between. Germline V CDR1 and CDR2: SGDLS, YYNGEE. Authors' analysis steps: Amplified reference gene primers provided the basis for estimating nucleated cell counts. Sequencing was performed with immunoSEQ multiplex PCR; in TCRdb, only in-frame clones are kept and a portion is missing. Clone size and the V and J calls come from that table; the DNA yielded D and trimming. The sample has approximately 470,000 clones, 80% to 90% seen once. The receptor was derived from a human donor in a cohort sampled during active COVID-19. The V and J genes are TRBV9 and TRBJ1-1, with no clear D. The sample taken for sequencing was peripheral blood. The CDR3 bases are TGTGCCAGCAGCGTAACCCCCGAGGCTTTCTTT. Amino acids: CASSVTPEAFF.